This is a list of T cell receptor beta chains from one sample in a study of PD-1 blockade in classical Hodgkin lymphoma. This table comes from immunoSEQ multiplex PCR, and its TCRdb copy is limited to in-frame clones, with some not included. The table includes roughly 68,000 clones, roughly 92% detected once. Sequencing was performed on peripheral blood mononuclear cells (PBMCs). These receptors all come from a human donor with classical Hodgkin lymphoma. Both conserved end residues are trimmed from each CDR3. Fields, in order: J gene, V gene, CDR3 protein.

>TRBJ2-7|TRBV10-3
ATRQAATSEQY
>TRBJ1-1|TRBV5-5
ASSLGDNGAF
>TRBJ1-2|TRBV2
ASSESMKGRYGYT
>TRBJ1-2|TRBV7-9
ASSSQANYGYT
>TRBJ2-1|TRBV9
ASSVEPSSYNEQF
>TRBJ2-7|TRBV5-4
ASSLPTGDVHEQY
>TRBJ1-2|TRBV2
ASKRDRGNYGYT
>TRBJ1-1|TRBV7-3
ASSLRTAVNTEAF
>TRBJ2-7|TRBV15
ATSRGPPTGSAYEQY
>TRBJ1-2|TRBV10-3
AISGGQGGNYGYT
>TRBJ2-1|TRBV9
ASSVAGGPNEQF
>TRBJ1-5|TRBV2
ASNGAGGDQPQH
>TRBJ2-7|TRBV5-1
ASSLDQYEQY
>TRBJ1-2|TRBV5-6
ASSPDRGQLGYT
>TRBJ1-1|TRBV7-2
ASSLRMNTEAF
>TRBJ2-5|TRBV5-4
ASSLGTSSQETQY
>TRBJ2-1|TRBV5-1
ASSLQVEEQF
>TRBJ2-1|TRBV7-9
ASSFQPYNEQF
>TRBJ2-5|TRBV27
ASSRPGETQY